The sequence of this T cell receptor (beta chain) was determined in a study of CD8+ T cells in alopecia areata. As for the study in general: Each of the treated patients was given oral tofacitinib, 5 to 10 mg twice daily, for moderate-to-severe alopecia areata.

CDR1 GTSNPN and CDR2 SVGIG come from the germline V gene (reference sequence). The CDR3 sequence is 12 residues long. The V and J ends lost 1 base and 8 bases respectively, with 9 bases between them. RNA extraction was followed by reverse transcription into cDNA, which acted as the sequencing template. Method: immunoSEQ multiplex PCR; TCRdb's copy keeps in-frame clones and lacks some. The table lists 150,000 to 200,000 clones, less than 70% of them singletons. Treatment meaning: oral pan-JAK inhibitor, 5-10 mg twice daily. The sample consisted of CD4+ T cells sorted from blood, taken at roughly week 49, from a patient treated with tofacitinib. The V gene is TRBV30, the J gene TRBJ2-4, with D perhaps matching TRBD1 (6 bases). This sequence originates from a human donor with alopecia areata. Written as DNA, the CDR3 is TGTGCCTGGAGTGACCAGGGGCACATTCAGTACTTC. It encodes CAWSDQGHIQYF.